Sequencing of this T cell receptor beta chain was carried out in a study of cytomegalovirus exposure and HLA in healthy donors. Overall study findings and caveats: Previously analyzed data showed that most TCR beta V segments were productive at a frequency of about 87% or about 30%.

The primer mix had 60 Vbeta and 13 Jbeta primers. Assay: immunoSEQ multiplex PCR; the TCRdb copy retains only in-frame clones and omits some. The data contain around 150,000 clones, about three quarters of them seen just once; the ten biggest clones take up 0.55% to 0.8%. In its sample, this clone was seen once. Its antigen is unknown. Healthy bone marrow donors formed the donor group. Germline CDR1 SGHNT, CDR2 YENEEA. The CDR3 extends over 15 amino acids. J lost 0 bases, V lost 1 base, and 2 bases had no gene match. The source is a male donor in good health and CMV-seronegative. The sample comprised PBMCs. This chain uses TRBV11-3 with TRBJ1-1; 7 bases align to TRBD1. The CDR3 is CASSLVGQLNTEAFF. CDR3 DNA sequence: TGTGCCAGCAGCTTAGTGGGACAGTTGAACACTGAAGCTTTCTTT.